This TCR beta chain was sequenced for a study of Graves' ophthalmopathy and Graves' hyperthyroidism. Across the study: Untreated patients at initial diagnosis provided peripheral blood. Findings and caveats of the study: Blood samples also showed most expanded thyroid clonotypes exceeding 0.001 frequency.

Amplification of the TCR beta CDR3 regions used RNA transcripts (as template). HTBI primers served in a first-round RT-PCR, which a second-round multiplex PCR followed. TCRdb analysed the multiplex PCR reads with MiXCR anew, one entry per CDR3 protein. The data show 650,000 to 900,000 distinct CDR3 sequences, 40% seen once. Diagnosis was based on clinical symptoms, serum thyroxine, TRAb, thyroid ultrasound and orbital computed tomography. Comment on this clonotype: Its antigen is unknown.

This TCR came from an adult man with Graves' ophthalmopathy. The specimen sequenced was peripheral blood.

CDR3 region: CASSLKDTGELFF. CDR3 nucleotides: TGTGCCAGCAGTCTTAAGGACACCGGGGAGCTGTTTTTT. The J gene is TRBJ2-2, the V gene TRBV12-3 or TRBV12-4, with no clear D. This CDR3 spans 13 amino acids. V was pared by 5 bases and J by 3 bases, with 7 bases between.